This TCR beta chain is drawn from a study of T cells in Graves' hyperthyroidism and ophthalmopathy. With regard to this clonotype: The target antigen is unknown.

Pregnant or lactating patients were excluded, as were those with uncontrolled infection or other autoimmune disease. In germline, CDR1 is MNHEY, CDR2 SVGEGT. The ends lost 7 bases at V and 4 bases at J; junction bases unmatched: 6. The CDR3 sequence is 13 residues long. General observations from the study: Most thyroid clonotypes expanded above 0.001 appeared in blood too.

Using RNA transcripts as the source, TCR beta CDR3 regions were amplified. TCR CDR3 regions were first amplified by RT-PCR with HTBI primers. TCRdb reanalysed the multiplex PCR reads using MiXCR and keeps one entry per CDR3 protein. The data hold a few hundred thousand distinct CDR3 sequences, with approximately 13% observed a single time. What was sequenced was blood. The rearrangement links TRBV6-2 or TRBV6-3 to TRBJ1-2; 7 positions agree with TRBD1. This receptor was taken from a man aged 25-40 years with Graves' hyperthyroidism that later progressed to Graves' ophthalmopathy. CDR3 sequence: CASTRDRLYGYTF. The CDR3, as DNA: TGTGCCAGCACCCGGGACAGACTCTATGGCTACACCTTC.